This TCR beta chain was identified in a study of CD8 T cells in Susac syndrome. Germline assignment: CDR1 MDHEN and CDR2 SYDVKM. The V end was cut by 5 bases, the J end by 4 bases, with 12 bases between. The CDR3 has 13 amino acids. Sequencing of TCR beta was undertaken in CD8+ and CD4+ T cells derived from blood. Negative isolation was applied to CD8+ and CD4+ T cells, and FACS enrichment was applied to TEMRA cells. Reverse transcription of roughly 0.5 to 1 ug RNA used random hexamers. Amplification of the TCR beta CDR3 was carried out by immunoSEQ multiplex PCR, which spanned a total of 54 Vbeta and 13 Jbeta segments. TCRdb passed the immunoSEQ multiplex PCR reads through MiXCR, listing each CDR3 protein once. In the table there are around 280,000 distinct CDR3 sequences, approximately 84% of which are singletons.

The receptor comes from a human donor with multiple sclerosis. V is TRBV28 and J is TRBJ2-7; a weak D match, TRBD1 (5 bases). The sequenced material came from CD8+ T cells from PBMCs. The CDR3 loop reads CASSALTVYEQYF. CDR3 nucleotide sequence: TGTGCCAGCAGTGCCTTGACAGTTTACGAGCAGTACTTC.